Following are 25 T cell receptor beta chains from one sample sequenced in a study of cytomegalovirus exposure and HLA in healthy donors. Primers: 60 Vbeta forward and 13 Jbeta reverse. Here immunoSEQ multiplex PCR was the method, and the copy in TCRdb shows in-frame clones only, minus some. The sample consists of 30,000 to 40,000 clones, approximately 90% of them appearing once. The source material was PBMCs. The receptors here all came from a woman aged 40 to 50 in good health and CMV-seropositive.

The sample holds one count of this clone. J is TRBJ2-5 and V is TRBV2; no clear D gene. This CDR3 contains 13 residues. Germline-derived CDR1 and CDR2 are SNHLY and FYNNEI. Between the trimmed V and J ends, which lost 5 bases and 0 bases, there was a span of 7 bases. The DNA of the CDR3 is TGTGCCAGCAGTTCCCTGTACCAAGAGACCCAGTACTTC. Translated: CASSSLYQETQYF.

In its sample, this clone was seen a few times. This chain links TRBV11-2 with TRBJ1-1; tentatively, D is TRBD1 (6 bases). The germline V gene has CDR1 SGHAT and CDR2 FQNNGV. This CDR3 is 13 amino acids long. Trimming cost V 4 bases and J 6 bases, with 12 bases left between them. The CDR3 protein is CASSWAGASEAFF. For the CDR3, the DNA is TGTGCCAGCAGCTGGGCAGGGGCATCTGAAGCTTTCTTT.

This chain joins TRBV5-1 and TRBJ1-3; D gene uncertain. This CDR3 spans 16 amino acids. V was pared by 0 bases and J by 4 bases, with 14 bases between. Germline V lookup: CDR1 SGHRS, CDR2 YFSETQ. The DNA for the CDR3 is TGCGCCAGCAGCTTGGAGCCGGGATTAGCCGGAAACACCATATATTTT. Its protein is CASSLEPGLAGNTIYF.

V is TRBV7-3 and J is TRBJ1-1; 9 bases agree with TRBD1. Germline CDR1 and CDR2: SGHTA and FQGTGA. The CDR3 spans 18 residues. V trimming: 2 bases; J trimming: 3 bases; junction bases outside the gene matches: 13. The CDR3 reads CASSLYGGTGSLHTEAFF. The CDR3 bases are TGTGCCAGCAGCTTATATGGCGGGACAGGGAGCTTGCACACTGAAGCTTTCTTT.

The chain is built from TRBV19 and TRBJ1-4; 11 nucleotides agree with TRBD1. Germline V lookup: CDR1 LNHDA, CDR2 SQIVND (reference sequence). V trimming: 0 bases; J trimming: 7 bases; junction bases outside the gene matches: 7. This CDR3 spans 17 amino acids. CDR3 residues: CASSIDLDRGRREKLFF. CDR3 coding DNA: TGTGCCAGTAGTATAGATCTGGACAGGGGGCGACGTGAAAAACTGTTTTTT.

This clone has only one observation. V is TRBV6-5 and J is TRBJ2-7, with D possibly being TRBD2 (5 bases). The CDR3 sequence is 13 residues long. The germline V gene encodes CDR1 MNHEY and CDR2 SVGAGI. V was pared by 1 base and J by 4 bases, with 8 bases between. In DNA, the CDR3 is TGTGCCAGCAGTTACTTGAGGGCGTACGAGCAGTACTTC. Amino acid sequence: CASSYLRAYEQYF.

The chain links TRBV10-3 to TRBJ2-2; 7 nucleotides line up with TRBD2. The CDR3 has 16 amino acids. Looked up from germline, CDR1 is ENHRY and CDR2 is SYGVKD. V lost 0 bases and J lost 3; bases outside the gene matches: 4. The CDR3 is CAISESGTTYTGELFF. In nucleotides, the CDR3 is TGTGCCATCAGTGAGTCCGGGACTACATACACCGGGGAGCTGTTTTTT.

The chain carries TRBV6-5 and TRBJ2-7, with 9 bases identical to TRBD1. V lost 5 bases to trimming and J lost 6 bases; unmatched junction nucleotides: 11. The length of the CDR3 is 15 residues. CDR1 MNHEY and CDR2 SVGAGI come from the germline V gene. In DNA form, the CDR3 reads TGTGCCAGCAGTACTTTCGGGACAGGGCCCCTCGAGCAGTACTTC. Amino acids: CASSTFGTGPLEQYF.

V usage is TRBV6-1 and J usage is TRBJ1-4; TRBD1 is a possible D gene (6 bases). This CDR3 comprises 14 residues. The germline V gene encodes CDR1 MNHNS and CDR2 SASEGT. The V and J ends lost 6 bases and 8 bases respectively, with 16 bases between them. CDR3 bases: TGTGCCAGCAGCCCTCAGGGCAGGGGAGAAAAACTGTTTTTT. This translates into CASSPQGRGEKLFF.

This chain uses TRBV29-1 with TRBJ1-1; weak D call: TRBD1 (6 bases). From germline, CDR1 is SQVTM and CDR2 ANQGSEA. The ends were cut back, 4 bases at V and 5 bases at J, with 8 bases in the middle. The CDR3 is made up of 11 amino acids. CDR3 in amino acids: CSVGQGTEAFF. The CDR3 DNA is TGCAGCGTTGGTCAGGGGACTGAAGCTTTCTTT. The full variable domain, completed using reference TRBV29-1 and TRBJ1-1, is SAVISQKPSRDICQRGTSLTIQCQVDSQVTMMFWYRQQPGQSLTLIATANQGSEATYESGFVIDKFPISRPNLTFSTLTVSNMSPEDSSIYLCSVGQGTEAFFGQGTRLTVV.

This sequence joins TRBV2 and TRBJ1-5; D is perhaps TRBD1 (5 bases). V dropped 3 bases and J dropped 4 bases, with 13 bases sitting between them. The CDR3 totals 15 residues. The V gene's germline CDR1 is SNHLY and CDR2 FYNNEI. Here the CDR3 reads CASSDRGGPNQPQHF. The CDR3 DNA reads TGTGCCAGCAGTGACCGGGGGGGACCAAATCAGCCCCAGCATTTT.

The rearrangement links TRBV11-2 to TRBJ1-1, with D possibly matching TRBD1 (6 bases). Germline V gives CDR1 SGHAT, CDR2 FQNNGV. CDR3 length: 14 amino acids. Trimming cost V 3 bases and J 4 bases, with 12 bases left between them. CDR3 sequence reads: CASSFNRVSTEAFF. CDR3 coding DNA: TGTGCCAGCAGCTTCAACAGGGTGAGCACTGAAGCTTTCTTT.

The DNA for the CDR3 is TGTGCCAGCAGCTTAGATCCAGGGTCGTGGGATAATCAGCCCCAGCATTTT. Translating gives CASSLDPGSWDNQPQHF. The chain has TRBV7-9 and TRBJ1-5; a possible D gene is TRBD1 (5 bases). The V gene's germline CDR1 is SEHNR and CDR2 FQNEAQ (reference sequence). The CDR3 loop spans 17 amino acids. Deletions cut 1 base from V and 4 bases from J, with 17 bases between.

The J gene is TRBJ2-3, the V gene TRBV9; tentative D call: TRBD1 (5 bases). The CDR3 consists of 16 residues. V lost 3 bases and J 1 base, leaving 15 bases between the germline ends. CDR1 is SGDLS and CDR2 is YYNGEE in the germline V gene. Here the CDR3 DNA reads TGTGCCAGCAGCGACCGGGCCCTAGGGGGCACAGATACGCAGTATTTT. The encoded protein is CASSDRALGGTDTQYF.

V gene TRBV27 combines with J gene TRBJ1-2; the match to TRBD1 covers 7 bases. The J segment lost 7 bases and the V segment lost 4 bases, leaving 6 bases of the junction unmatched. CDR1 is MNHEY, CDR2 SMNVEV, per germline (reference sequence). This CDR3 spans 13 amino acids. The CDR3 coding sequence is TGTGCCAGCAGTTCCGGGACAGAATGTGGCTACACCTTC. It is translated as CASSSGTECGYTF.

The CDR3 coding sequence is TGTGCCAGCAGTTCCCCCGGGGGGAGAGAGCAGTTCTTC. This sequence encodes CASSSPGGREQFF. The V call is TRBV28, the J call TRBJ2-1; 7 nucleotides align to TRBD2. Trimming cost V 4 bases and J 10 bases; bases outside gene matches: 7. Germline CDR1 reads MDHEN; CDR2 reads SYDVKM. This CDR3 contains 13 residues.

The chain recombines TRBV7-2 with TRBJ2-5; TRBD2 matches 7 bases. Germline CDR1 SGHTA, CDR2 FQGNSA. The CDR3 runs to 16 residues. V lost 5 bases and J lost 0; bases outside the gene matches: 9. The CDR3 loop reads CASSPRLAGNQETQYF. The CDR3 DNA is TGTGCCAGCAGCCCTAGACTAGCTGGGAACCAAGAGACCCAGTACTTC.

This clone was detected only once. This chain links TRBV23-1 with TRBJ1-4; D is ambiguous. TRBV23-1 is classed as an ORF, of uncertain function. The length of the CDR3 is 18 residues. Trimming removed 3 bases from V and 4 bases from J, with 21 bases in between. CDR3: CASSQPWSGPSCNEKLFF. Written as DNA, the CDR3 is TGCGCCAGCAGTCAGCCCTGGAGTGGCCCGTCCTGTAATGAAAAACTGTTTTTT.

The V call is TRBV19, the J call TRBJ1-1; TRBD1 might be the D (5 bases). With 4 bases removed from V and 5 bases from J, the gap between germline ends came to 14 bases. CDR3 length equals 14 residues. Germline CDR1 is LNHDA and CDR2 is SQIVND (reference sequence). The chain's CDR3 is CASSKGYQGTEAFF. The DNA for the CDR3 is TGTGCCAGTAGTAAGGGGTATCAGGGAACTGAAGCTTTCTTT.

The rearrangement uses TRBV5-1 and TRBJ2-7, with D perhaps matching TRBD1 (6 bases). The germline CDR1 and CDR2 sequences are SGHRS and YFSETQ. CDR3 length: 15 residues. Trimming took off 0 bases at V and 5 bases at J, with 15 bases between the two ends. The CDR3 here is CASSLEAGAGHEQYF. In DNA, the CDR3 is TGCGCCAGCAGCTTGGAGGCAGGGGCTGGCCACGAGCAGTACTTC.

This rearrangement joins TRBV7-2 to TRBJ2-2, with D perhaps TRBD1 (5 bases). Trimming pared 5 bases from V and 2 bases from J, leaving 24 bases between. This CDR3 region has 19 residues. Germline-derived CDR1 and CDR2 are SGHTA and FQGNSA. CDR3: CASSSMGQGFPINTGELFF. The CDR3 nucleotides read TGTGCCAGCAGCAGTATGGGGCAGGGATTCCCGATCAACACCGGGGAGCTGTTTTTT.

The chain links TRBV28 to TRBJ2-1, with D possibly being TRBD2 (6 bases). The CDR3 has 18 residues. Germline V gene lookup returns CDR1 MDHEN and CDR2 SYDVKM. Deletions cut 2 bases from V and 9 bases from J, with 26 bases between. CDR3 sequence: CASSLPLAQTSVIGEQFF. Written as DNA, the CDR3 is TGTGCCAGCAGTTTACCCCTTGCCCAGACTAGTGTAATTGGTGAGCAGTTCTTC.

The V and J genes are TRBV7-9 and TRBJ2-4; the D gene is possibly TRBD1 (6 bases). Trimming took 1 base from V and 8 from J, leaving 15 bases between them. The germline V gene encodes CDR1 SEHNR and CDR2 FQNEAQ (reference sequence). The CDR3 loop spans 15 amino acids. The chain's CDR3 is CASSLGGHRTDIQYF. The DNA for the CDR3 is TGTGCCAGCAGCTTAGGGGGACACAGGACGGACATTCAGTACTTC.

The CDR3 nucleotides are TGTGCCAGCAGGCGTACAGGGGACACTGAAGCTTTCTTT. Translated, it gives CASRRTGDTEAFF. The chain is built from TRBV13 and TRBJ1-1; 7 bases fit TRBD1. V gave up 6 bases and J gave up 3 bases; unmatched junction bases: 4. Germline CDR1 PRHDT, CDR2 FYEKMQ (reference sequence). The CDR3 runs to 13 residues. Full variable domain (outside the CDR3, taken from reference TRBV13 and TRBJ1-1): AAGVIQSPRHLIKEKRETATLKCYPIPRHDTVYWYQQGPGQDPQFLISFYEKMQSDKGSIPDRFSAQQFSDYHSELNMSSLELGDSALYFCASRRTGDTEAFFGQGTRLTVV.

The chain couples TRBV7-9 to TRBJ2-5; D might be TRBD1 (6 bases). The germline V gene has CDR1 SEHNR and CDR2 FQNEAQ (reference sequence). The length of the CDR3 is 13 residues. Deletions cut 4 bases from V and 5 bases from J, with 11 bases between. CDR3 sequence: CASSWGQRETQYF. The CDR3 DNA reads as TGTGCCAGCAGCTGGGGACAAAGGGAGACCCAGTACTTC.